This T cell receptor beta chain was identified in a study of blood T cells in healthy people across ages (dated by TCRdb to between 2015 and 2016). About the full investigation: In model experiments, template switching captured roughly one uniquely barcoded TCR beta cDNA molecule for every two T cells. Using deep sequencing normalized with unique cDNA molecular identifiers, the study measured how TCR beta repertoire diversity changes with age. Donors were grouped into four age groups: young (average 16 years), middle-aged (around 39), aged (approximately 67) and long-lived (less than 85). Using the same blood draw, the study looked at two additional independent replicas of 1 million unique cDNA reads for two donors, one aged 18 to 30 and the other aged 80 or older.

The library was made by 5' RACE. TCRdb lists the instrument as Illumina HiSeq 2500. A second PCR of about 6 to 11 cycles was performed with a sample-barcoded 5' primer and a J-beta primer mix. A unique molecular identifier was introduced onto each TCR beta cDNA molecule by a template-switch 5' adaptor carrying 12 random nucleotides. Each sample yielded at least 3 million CDR3-containing paired-end reads. The Mint cDNA synthesis kit, primed by a TRBC-specific oligonucleotide, was used to synthesize first-strand cDNA from all RNA. After uracil-DNA glycosylase treatment, a first 18-cycle PCR used universal primers M1SS and BC2_uni_R on all cDNA. Processing in the source paper ran as follows. For normalization, 1 million high-quality reads were randomly selected from each sample, with every read carrying a distinct molecular identifier. Reads with shared molecular identifiers were discarded instead of being binned into consensus sequences. MiTCR, run with a Q25 quality threshold and the strictest error-elimination algorithm, handled CDR3 identification, clonotype clustering and error correction. A nonparametric unseen species model using Euler transformation provided a lower-bound estimate of total TCR beta diversity. The public reads were reprocessed in TCRdb via fastp at Q25 and MiXCR, keeping in-frame beta chains. Each CDR3 protein gets just one entry, which takes the most common genes and DNA from the rows behind it. Clone size and V and J calls follow TCRdb, not the original study. Here the sample has a few hundred thousand distinct CDR3 sequences; about 25% occur a single time. The leading ten clones occupy about 3.9% of the sample.

As to this clonotype: What antigen it recognizes has not been identified. Per-nucleotide qualities are absent, and no much larger clonotype sits a single base away.

The CDR3 holds 14 amino acids from the cysteine to the phenylalanine. The DNA shown is the 42-base CDR3, in frame from base 1. V sheds 6 bases and J sheds 5 bases, leaving 13 bases between their ends. The donors were 40 or so Caucasian individuals from Russia, aged 6 to 90 years, who were systemically healthy. Around 10 milliliters of peripheral blood were collected from each donor into EDTA-treated Vacutainer tubes. Ficoll-Paque density-gradient centrifugation was used to isolate PBMCs, with at least 6.5 million per sample. Total RNA was extracted from PBMCs with Trizol reagent, with at least 5.5 micrograms obtained per sample. For every donor, an aliquot of PBMCs went through flow cytometry to measure the percentages of naive CD45RAhigh/CD27high T cells. General conclusions and limits of the study: Donor CMV infection status was unknown, potentially confounding age-related changes in expanded clonotypes. A strong correlation was found between observed TCR beta diversity and the percentage of naive T cells measured by flow cytometry. Compared with the aged group, the long-lived group had more naive CD4+ T cells, fewer expanded clones and increased TCR diversity, suggesting age selection. Estimates of total diversity based on one million sequenced T cells were considered lower bounds and underestimates. Since profiling was done on bulk unsorted PBMCs, naive and antigen-experienced compartments could not be conclusively compared. Observed TCR beta diversity per million T cells fell roughly linearly with age, and a significant reduction was already apparent by age around 40.

The same sample was also used in a study of T cells of mothers and their children. Per the second study: Nine systemically healthy Caucasian individuals served as donors, namely three mothers together with their six children. cDNA synthesis used all of the extracted RNA, with 1.5 ug of RNA in each 15 ul reaction. In the second PCR, sample barcodes and 2-4 random nucleotides were introduced via the M1S primer. Each mother yielded over 9 million TCR beta CDR3 reads and each child 2.5 million to 3 million reads. Thymic selection similarly shapes TCR recombination output in related and unrelated pairs, with minor effect from inherited differences. Normalized repertoire overlap in related mother-child pairs was always slightly higher than in unrelated mother-child pairs, but the difference was never significant. No persistent microchimeric T cell clones were found, with a detection sensitivity of approximately 110 clones per million clonotypes. In the study, deep NGS was used to compare the TCR beta repertoires of mothers and children, and features distinguishing related mother-child pairs from unrelated individuals were sought. On average, the children were approximately 11 +/- 4 years old, while the mothers were approximately 41 +/- 4 years old. After adapter ligation was performed with NEBNext reagents, the libraries were sequenced on an Illumina HiSeq 2000 with 100+100 nt paired-end reads. To prevent cross-contamination, the mother and child libraries were prepared one month apart and sequenced in separate runs. For each donor, between roughly 500,000 and 2,100,000 distinct TCR beta clonotypes were identified. Naive TCR beta clonotypes were estimated from low-frequency clonotypes matched to each donor's FACS-determined naive share, without sorting.

Recombination connected TRBV12-3 or TRBV12-4 to TRBJ2-2; the D region possibly corresponds to TRBD2 (6 bases align). Input material: blood. The receptor was derived from a boy aged 2-15 years in good health. The sequenced DNA is TGTGCCAGCAGCACGACTAGATGGACCGGGGAGCTGTTTTTT. It encodes CASSTTRWTGELFF.